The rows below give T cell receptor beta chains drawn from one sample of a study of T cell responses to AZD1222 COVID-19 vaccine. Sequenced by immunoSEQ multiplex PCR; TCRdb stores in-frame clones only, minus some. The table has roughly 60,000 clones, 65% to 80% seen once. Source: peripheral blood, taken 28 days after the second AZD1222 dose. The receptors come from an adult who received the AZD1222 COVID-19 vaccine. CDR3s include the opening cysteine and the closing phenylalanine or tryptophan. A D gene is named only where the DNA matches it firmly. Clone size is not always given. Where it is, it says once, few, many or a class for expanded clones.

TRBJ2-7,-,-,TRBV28,CASSSGAYEQYF,TGTGCCAGCAGTTCGGGGGCCTACGAGCAGTACTTC
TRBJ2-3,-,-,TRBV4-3,CASSQGSSLGTQYF,TGCGCCAGCAGCCAGGGGAGTAGCCTGGGTACGCAGTATTTT
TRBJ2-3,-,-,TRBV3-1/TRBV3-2,CASSPRDRAPDTQYF,TGTGCCAGCAGCCCCAGGGACCGCGCACCAGATACGCAGTATTTT
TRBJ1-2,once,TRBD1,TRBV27,CASRLEGAGYGYTF,TGTGCCAGCAGGTTGGAGGGGGCGGGTTATGGCTACACCTTC
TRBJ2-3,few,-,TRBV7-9,CASSWVDNTDTQYF,TGTGCCAGCAGCTGGGTGGACAACACAGATACGCAGTATTTT
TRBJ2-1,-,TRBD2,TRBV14,CASSQLAGGYNEQFF,TGTGCCAGCAGCCAACTAGCGGGGGGGTACAATGAGCAGTTCTTC
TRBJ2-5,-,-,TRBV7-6,CASSLMGAGQETQYF,TGTGCCAGCAGCTTAATGGGGGCAGGGCAAGAGACCCAGTACTTC
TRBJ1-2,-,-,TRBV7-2,CASRKSGGAGYGYTF,TGTGCCAGCAGGAAATCCGGGGGCGCGGGCTATGGCTACACCTTC
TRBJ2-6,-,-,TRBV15,CATSRGLERGSWSSGANVLTF,TGTGCCACCAGCAGAGGTCTTGAAAGGGGGAGTTGGAGCTCTGGGGCCAACGTCCTGACTTTC
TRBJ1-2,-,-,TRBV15,CATSRDGGYTF,TGTGCCACCAGCAGAGATGGTGGCTACACCTTC
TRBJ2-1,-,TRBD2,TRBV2,CASRRTSGVYEQFF,TGTGCCAGCAGGCGGACTAGCGGGGTGTATGAGCAGTTCTTC
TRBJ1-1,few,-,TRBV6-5,CASSNRQEAFF,TGTGCCAGCAGTAATCGACAGGAAGCTTTCTTT
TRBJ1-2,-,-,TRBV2,CASSGIFSTGSGYTF,TGTGCCAGCAGTGGGATCTTTTCAACAGGGTCGGGCTACACCTTC
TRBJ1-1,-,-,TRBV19,CASSIEPALNTEAFF,TGTGCCAGTAGTATAGAGCCAGCCCTGAACACTGAAGCTTTCTTT
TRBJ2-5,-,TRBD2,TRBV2,CASSSGLATTQYF,TGTGCCAGCAGTTCTGGACTAGCGACTACCCAGTACTTC
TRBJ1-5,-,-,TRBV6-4,CASSEVAGGGQPQHF,TGTGCCAGCAGTGAAGTTGCGGGGGGCGGTCAGCCCCAGCATTTT
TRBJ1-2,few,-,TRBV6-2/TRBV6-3,CASSYGTNYGYTF,TGTGCCAGCAGTTACGGGACCAACTATGGCTACACCTTC
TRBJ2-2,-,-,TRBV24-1,CATGTGNTGELFF,TGTGCCACCGGAACAGGGAACACCGGGGAGCTGTTTTTT
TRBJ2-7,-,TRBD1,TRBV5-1,CASSSQGARGNEQYF,TGCGCCAGCAGCTCCCAGGGGGCGCGGGGCAACGAGCAGTACTTC
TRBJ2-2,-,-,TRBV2,CASSGGGGGTGELFF,TGTGCCAGCAGTGGTGGGGGTGGGGGAACCGGGGAGCTGTTTTTT
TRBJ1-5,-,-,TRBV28,CASSTPGSPNQPQHF,TGTGCCAGCAGTACTCCGGGTAGTCCTAATCAGCCCCAGCATTTT
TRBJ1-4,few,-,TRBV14,CASRPSGQTNEKLFF,TGTGCCAGCAGACCCTCGGGGCAGACTAATGAAAAACTGTTTTTT
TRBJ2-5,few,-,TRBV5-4,CASSLATQETQYF,TGTGCCAGCAGCTTGGCAACACAAGAGACCCAGTACTTC
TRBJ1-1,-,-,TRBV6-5,CASVQTNTEAFF,TGTGCCAGCGTGCAGACGAACACTGAAGCTTTCTTT
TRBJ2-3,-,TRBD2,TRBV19,CASSKMAGTSGTDTQYF,TGTGCCAGTAGTAAGATGGCCGGGACTAGCGGCACAGATACGCAGTATTTT
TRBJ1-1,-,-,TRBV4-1,CASSQDKAGNTEAFF,TGCGCCAGCAGCCAAGATAAGGCGGGGAACACTGAAGCTTTCTTT
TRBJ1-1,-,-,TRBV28,CASPGAGGPHTEAFF,TGTGCCAGCCCCGGGGCCGGGGGGCCCCACACTGAAGCTTTCTTT
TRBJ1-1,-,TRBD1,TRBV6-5,CASRRFGQGATEAFF,TGTGCCAGCAGACGATTCGGACAGGGGGCCACTGAAGCTTTCTTT
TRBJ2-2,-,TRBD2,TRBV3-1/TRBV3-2,CASSQWERGGELFF,TGTGCCAGCAGCCAATGGGAGCGGGGCGGGGAGCTGTTTTTT
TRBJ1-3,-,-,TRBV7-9,CASSLLLGVSGNTIYF,TGTGCCAGCAGCCTCCTACTTGGGGTCTCTGGAAACACCATATATTTT
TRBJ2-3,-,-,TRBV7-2,CASSLRLPTDTQYF,TGTGCCAGCAGCTTAAGACTCCCCACAGATACGCAGTATTTT
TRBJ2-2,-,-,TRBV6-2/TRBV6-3,CASSSNTGELFF,TGTGCCAGCAGTTCTAACACCGGGGAGCTGTTTTTT
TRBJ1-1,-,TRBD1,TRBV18,CASDRALMNTEAFF,TGTGCCTCCGACAGGGCTCTCATGAACACTGAAGCTTTCTTT
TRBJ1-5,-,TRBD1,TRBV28,CASTTGGSNQPQHF,TGTGCCAGCACCACAGGGGGGAGCAATCAGCCCCAGCATTTT
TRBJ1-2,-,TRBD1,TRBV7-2,CASSLAAGQGNYGYTF,TGTGCCAGCAGCTTAGCGGCGGGACAGGGTAACTATGGCTACACCTTC
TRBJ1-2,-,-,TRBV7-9,CASSSTDHGYTF,TGTGCCAGCAGCTCGACAGACCATGGCTACACCTTC
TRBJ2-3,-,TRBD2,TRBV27,CASSLSASGDTDTQYF,TGTGCCAGCAGTTTATCGGCCAGCGGGGACACAGATACGCAGTATTTT
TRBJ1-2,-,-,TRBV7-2,CASSPDGQSWNNYGYTF,TGTGCCAGCAGCCCCGACGGACAGTCTTGGAATAACTATGGCTACACCTTC
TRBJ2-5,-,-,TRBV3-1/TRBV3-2,CASSQGRLGGGGLQETQYF,TGTGCCAGCAGCCAAGGAAGGTTGGGAGGGGGGGGTCTCCAAGAGACCCAGTACTTC
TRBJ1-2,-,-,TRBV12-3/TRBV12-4,CASSFYRDDGYTF,TGTGCCAGCAGTTTTTACAGGGACGATGGCTACACCTTC
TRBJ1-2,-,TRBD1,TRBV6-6,CASSYSAQGAGGYTF,TGTGCCAGCAGTTACTCGGCCCAGGGGGCAGGAGGCTACACCTTC
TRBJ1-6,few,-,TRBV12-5,CASGLDVSYNSPLHF,TGTGCTAGTGGTTTGGATGTCTCCTATAATTCACCCCTCCACTTT
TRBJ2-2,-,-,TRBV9,CASSGVKGRTGELFF,TGTGCCAGCAGTGGGGTGAAGGGGCGGACCGGGGAGCTGTTTTTT
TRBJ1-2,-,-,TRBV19,CASSSRGNYGYTF,TGTGCCAGTAGTTCACGGGGAAACTATGGCTACACCTTC
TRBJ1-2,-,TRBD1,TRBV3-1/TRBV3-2,CASSRRLQGADGYTF,TGTGCCAGCAGCCGAAGACTCCAGGGGGCAGATGGCTACACCTTC